This T cell receptor beta chain was captured in a study of tumor-infiltrating lymphocytes in primary liver carcinoma. General study points: A significantly higher top-250-clone fraction was found in tumors than in blood (p = 0.039). Tumor-adjacent and tumor-blood pairs overlapped less than tumor region pairs did.

About this clonotype itself: Its antigen remains unidentified. One junction end does not reproduce the germline sequence, and a read error may be involved.

Starting material of 450 to 500 ng total RNA yielded TCR beta cDNA via a constant-region primer. Employing slightly modified ARM-PCR, three nested multiplex PCR rounds were run, and these gave rise to the TCR beta libraries. TCRdb reprocessed the multiplex PCR reads via MiXCR and lists one record per CDR3 protein. The sample holds fewer than 400,000 distinct CDR3 sequences, roughly two thirds seen once. Unsorted whole blood yielded the blood RNA, and germline DNA was also extracted. Patients were chronically HBV-infected and treatment-naive. An approximately 4-milliliter peripheral blood sample was collected before surgery. Sequencing was done on a sample of peripheral blood. This sequence was found in a man aged 35-49 years with primary liver carcinoma and hepatitis B virus infection.

CDR3 region: CVSSPGTSGEYGETQYF. The CDR3 coding sequence is TGTGTCAGCAGCCCCGGGACTAGCGGGGAATACGGGGAGACCCAGTACTTC. The V call is TRBV11-2, the J call TRBJ2-5, with TRBD2 matching 13 bases. CDR1 SGHAT and CDR2 FQNNGV come from the germline V gene. The length of the CDR3 is 17 residues.